Shown below are 9 T cell receptor beta chains from a single sample sequenced in a study of shared clonotypes between healthy human individuals. Libraries were prepared by immunoSEQ multiplex PCR; TCRdb keeps only in-frame clonotypes and omits some of them. The table has a few hundred thousand clones, approximately 97% seen once. Sequenced input: naive CD4+ T cells sorted from blood. Subset here: CD45RA+ positively selected. These receptors all come from a woman younger than 45 in good health.

The rearrangement joins TRBV14 to TRBJ1-4; a possible D gene is TRBD1 (5 bases). This CDR3 contains 14 residues. Per the germline V gene, CDR1 is SGHDN and CDR2 is FVKESK. V was shortened by 3 bases and J by 7 bases, with 12 bases between the two germline ends. CDR3 in DNA: TGTGCCAGCAGCCACGGAGCGGGGGGTGAAAAACTGTTTTTT. Translated: CASSHGAGGEKLFF.

The chain is built from TRBV4-1 and TRBJ2-1; TRBD2 agrees at 9 bases. Per germline, CDR1 MGHRA and CDR2 YSYEKL. The CDR3 spans 15 residues. Trimming at V came to 0 bases and at J to 5 bases, leaving 2 bases not matched to a gene. CDR3 coding DNA: TGCGCCAGCAGCCAAGAACCTAGCGGGAACAATGAGCAGTTCTTC. Its protein product is CASSQEPSGNNEQFF.

In this sample, this clone turned up once. V gene TRBV5-4 combines with J gene TRBJ2-1; D is perhaps TRBD2 (5 bases). V was pared by 5 bases and J by 0 bases, with 9 bases between. The CDR3 consists of 14 residues. Germline V gene sequence: CDR1 SGHNT, CDR2 YYREEE (reference sequence). The CDR3 DNA is TGTGCCAGCAGTCCTAGCTACTCCTACAATGAGCAGTTCTTC. Amino acids: CASSPSYSYNEQFF.

J is TRBJ1-4 and V is TRBV28; 7 bases match TRBD1. Germline loops: CDR1 MDHEN, CDR2 SYDVKM. Trimming at V came to 2 bases and at J to 10 bases, leaving 7 bases not matched to a gene. The CDR3 runs 14 residues. CDR3 DNA: TGTGCCAGCAGTTTAGCGGGAGGGGGCGGAAAACTGTTTTTT. It codes for CASSLAGGGGKLFF.

In DNA, the CDR3 is TGTGCCAGCAGCTTATTTTCCGGCTCCTACAATGAGCAGTTCTTC. This gives the protein CASSLFSGSYNEQFF. The chain has TRBV5-6 and TRBJ2-1, with D uncertain. The V gene's germline CDR1 is SGHDT and CDR2 YYEEEE. The CDR3 extends over 15 amino acids. V was shortened by 2 bases and J by 0 bases, with 9 bases between the two germline ends.

V gene TRBV6-6 combines with J gene TRBJ2-7, with 7 bases lining up with TRBD2. Germline trimming cut 6 bases from V and 4 bases from J; bases unmatched to any gene: 12. Germline assignment: CDR1 MNHNY and CDR2 SVGAGI (reference sequence). The CDR3 has 15 residues. In nucleotides, the CDR3 is TGTGCCAGCAGCCGGGGGGACGAACCGTTGTACGAGCAGTACTTC. Translation gives CASSRGDEPLYEQYF.

V usage is TRBV28 and J usage is TRBJ1-3; tentative D call: TRBD1 (6 bases). The CDR3 is 15 residues long. CDR1 MDHEN and CDR2 SYDVKM come from the germline V gene. Deletions cut 3 bases from V and 16 bases from J, with 25 bases between. CDR3 sequence reads: CASSFRGAGLSLKYF. The CDR3 bases are TGTGCCAGCAGTTTTAGGGGGGCCGGTCTATCTTTGAAGTATTTT.

The gene calls are TRBV10-2 and TRBJ2-5; D is undetermined. Germline V gene data show CDR1 as WSHSY and CDR2 as SAAADI. The CDR3 loop spans 15 amino acids. V was cut by 6 bases and J by 5 bases, with 19 bases left in between. This CDR3 is CASRDGGIMGETQYF. CDR3 coding DNA: TGCGCCAGCAGAGACGGTGGAATAATGGGGGAGACCCAGTACTTC.

The chain links TRBV9 to TRBJ1-3, with TRBD1 matching 8 bases. The junction had 5 bases not matched to a gene; V was cut back by 4 bases and J by 5 bases. This CDR3 region has 14 residues. CDR1 is SGDLS and CDR2 is YYNGEE in the germline V gene. Here the CDR3 reads CASSLRTGRNTIYF. CDR3 nucleotides: TGTGCCAGCAGCTTACGGACAGGGAGAAACACCATATATTTT.